This TCR beta chain was found in a study of blood T cell repertoires in COVID-19. Study overall: Acute and convalescent COVID-19 specimens originated in the United States, Italy and Spain. T cells, B-cell-depleted T cells, or PBMCs supplied cDNA or gDNA.

The protocol was immunoSEQ multiplex PCR, while the TCRdb copy is restricted to in-frame clones and leaves out a portion. The data contain about 340,000 clones, around nine tenths of them singletons. This clone has only a few counts. V lost 0 bases to trimming and J lost 13 bases, with 10 bases between them. Germline loops: CDR1 LNHNV, CDR2 YYDKDF (reference sequence). CDR3 length equals 13 residues. The sequence was obtained from an older woman with COVID-19, enrolled during active disease. The chain combines TRBV15 with TRBJ1-6; D might be TRBD1 (6 bases). Sample: peripheral blood. The DNA of the CDR3 is TGTGCCACCAGCAGAGATACAGGGCGTCCCCTCCACTTT. It specifies CATSRDTGRPLHF.